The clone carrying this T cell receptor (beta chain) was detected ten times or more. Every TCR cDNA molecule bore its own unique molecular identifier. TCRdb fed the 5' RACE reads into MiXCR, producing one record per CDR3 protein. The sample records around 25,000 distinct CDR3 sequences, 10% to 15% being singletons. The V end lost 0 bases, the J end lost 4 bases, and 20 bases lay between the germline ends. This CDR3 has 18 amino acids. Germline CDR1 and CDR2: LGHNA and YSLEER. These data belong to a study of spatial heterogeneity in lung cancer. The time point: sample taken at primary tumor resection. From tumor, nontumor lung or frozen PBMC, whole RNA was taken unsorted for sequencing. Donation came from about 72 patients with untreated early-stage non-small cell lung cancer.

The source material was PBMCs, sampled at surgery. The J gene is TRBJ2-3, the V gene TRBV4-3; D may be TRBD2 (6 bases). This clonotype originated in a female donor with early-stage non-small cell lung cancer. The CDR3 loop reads CASSQEVVRGRGADTQYF. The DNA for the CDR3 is TGCGCCAGCAGCCAAGAAGTTGTACGGGGGAGAGGTGCAGATACGCAGTATTTT.